The 15 T cell receptor beta chains in this list originate from one sample, sequenced in a study of blood T cells in healthy people across ages. Alongside a J-beta primer mix, a sample-barcoded 5' primer served in a second PCR lasting about 7 to 12 cycles. Using its own MiXCR run on the 5' RACE reads, TCRdb lists one record per CDR3 protein. Of approximately 780,000 distinct CDR3 sequences listed, about a quarter are singletons. These data were also filed under a second study, of T cells of mothers and their children.

The sequencing input was blood. The receptors stem from a boy between 10 and 17 years old in good health.

This clonotype was seen many times. The chain joins TRBV5-1 to TRBJ2-7, with TRBD1 matching over 9 bases. In germline, CDR1 is SGHRS, CDR2 YFSETQ. This CDR3 spans 15 amino acids. After removal of 0 bases from V and 5 bases from J, the junction contained 6 bases not matched to a gene. The CDR3 DNA reads as TGCGCCAGCAGCTTGGAATTACAGGGGGCCGACGAGCAGTACTTC. It translates to CASSLELQGADEQYF.

The V gene is TRBV27, the J gene TRBJ2-4; 8 bases align to TRBD1. V was pared by 5 bases and J by 2 bases, with 8 bases of the junction left unmatched. Germline CDR1 is MNHEY and CDR2 is SMNVEV (reference sequence). This CDR3 region has 16 residues. The CDR3 sequence is CASSARQGNTKNIQYF. CDR3 bases: TGTGCCAGCAGTGCCAGACAGGGGAACACCAAAAACATTCAGTACTTC.

The chain has TRBV29-1 and TRBJ2-3, with TRBD2 matching over 10 bases. Germline trimming cut 5 bases from V and 2 bases from J; bases unmatched to any gene: 7. Per germline, CDR1 SQVTM and CDR2 ANQGSEA. The CDR3 extends over 15 amino acids. The CDR3 nucleotides are TGCAGCGTTTCCTTAGCGGGGGGCCCCACAGATACGCAGTATTTT. Protein: CSVSLAGGPTDTQYF.

This clonotype was picked up many times. The V call is TRBV20-1, the J call TRBJ2-1, with a possible D match to TRBD2 (6 bases). The CDR3 runs to 13 residues. Trimming left V 7 bases short and J 10 bases short, with 20 bases between. The V gene's germline CDR1 is DFQATT and CDR2 SNEGSKA (reference sequence). The DNA for the CDR3 is TGCAGTGTACCCCCCGCGGCGGGGCGGGAGCAGTTCTTC. Translating it yields CSVPPAAGREQFF.

The chain combines TRBV20-1 with TRBJ2-2, with 9 nucleotides matching TRBD2. The CDR3 loop spans 14 amino acids. Germline V gene sequence: CDR1 DFQATT, CDR2 SNEGSKA (reference sequence). V gave up 2 bases and J gave up 6 bases; unmatched junction bases: 4. DNA for the CDR3: TGCAGTGCTAGACTAGCGGGGCCTCCCGGGGAGCTGTTTTTT. It yields the protein CSARLAGPPGELFF.

This clonotype was recorded a few times. The chain combines TRBV5-1 with TRBJ2-7, with 7 bases lining up with TRBD1. V shed 0 bases, J shed 5 bases, and the junction held 5 bases outside the gene matches. CDR1 SGHRS and CDR2 YFSETQ come from the germline V gene. The CDR3 totals 14 residues. The CDR3 bases are TGCGCCAGCAGCTTGGAGAACAGGGGCGACGAGCAGTACTTC. Translation gives CASSLENRGDEQYF.

V is TRBV18 and J is TRBJ2-5; maybe TRBD2 (5 bases). The CDR3 spans 13 residues. Germline CDR1 KGHSH, CDR2 LQKENI. The ends were cut back, 4 bases at V and 5 bases at J, with 11 bases in the middle. The CDR3 here is CASSLRDLETQYF. In nucleotides, the CDR3 is TGTGCCAGCTCACTCCGGGATCTCGAGACCCAGTACTTC.

V gene TRBV10-1 combines with J gene TRBJ2-4; D perhaps matches TRBD1 (5 bases). Trimming cost V 0 bases and J 10 bases, with 10 bases left between them. CDR3 length: 13 residues. Per germline, CDR1 WNHNN and CDR2 SYGVQD (reference sequence). Written as DNA, the CDR3 is TGCGCCAGCAGTGAGTCCGACAGTAGGATTCAGTACTTC. Amino acid sequence: CASSESDSRIQYF.

This chain links TRBV12-3 or TRBV12-4 with TRBJ2-7; no reliable D call. CDR3 length equals 13 residues. With 5 bases removed from V and 3 bases from J, the gap between germline ends came to 11 bases. The CDR3 DNA reads as TGTGCCAGCAGTCGAAGAGAGGACTACGAGCAGTACTTC. Protein sequence: CASSRREDYEQYF.

This clonotype has ten or more counts. The chain carries TRBV5-1 and TRBJ1-5; no clear D. Trimming shortened V by 0 bases and J by 5 bases, and 6 bases separated the two germline ends. Looked up from germline, CDR1 is SGHRS and CDR2 is YFSETQ. The CDR3 extends over 13 amino acids. The chain's CDR3 is CASSLETDQPQHF. CDR3 in DNA: TGCGCCAGCAGCTTGGAAACCGATCAGCCCCAGCATTTT.

This clonotype was counted a few times. The chain recombines TRBV7-9 with TRBJ1-4, with 7 bases that match TRBD1. Germline V CDR1 and CDR2: SEHNR, FQNEAQ (reference sequence). The CDR3 loop spans 16 amino acids. The junction had 13 bases not matched to a gene; V was cut back by 5 bases and J by 7 bases. The CDR3 region is CASSRGGTFDGEKLFF. The CDR3 DNA reads as TGTGCCAGCAGCCGAGGGGGCACGTTCGATGGTGAAAAACTGTTTTTT.

In its sample, this clonotype was seen a few times. This sequence joins TRBV15 and TRBJ1-1; the match to TRBD1 covers 7 bases. V lost 1 base, J lost 8 bases, and 4 bases stayed unmatched. The germline V gene has CDR1 LNHNV and CDR2 YYDKDF (reference sequence). This CDR3 contains 13 residues. Here the CDR3 DNA reads TGTGCCACCAGCAGAGGGAGGGACAGCGAAGCTTTCTTT. Translated, it gives CATSRGRDSEAFF.

The chain uses TRBV21-1 and TRBJ2-3. TRBV21-1 is described as a pseudogene. The CDR3 runs 15 residues. This CDR3 is CASSIIWRNTDTQYF. In DNA form, the CDR3 reads TGTGCCAGCAGCATCATTTGGAGAAACACAGATACGCAGTATTTT.

A remark on this clonotype: The conserved final phenylalanine or tryptophan is absent from the CDR3, which likely points to a read error. The rearrangement uses TRBV4-1 and TRBJ2-1, with TRBD2 matching over 8 bases. The J call could be wrong; TRBJ2-5 is a better fit for the DNA end. The CDR3 totals 15 residues. CDR1 is MGHRA, CDR2 YSYEKL, per germline. The chain's CDR3 is CASFGPGPGGETQYL. CDR3 nucleotides: TGCGCCAGCTTTGGACCAGGGCCGGGGGGGGAGACCCAGTACCTC.

The V and J genes are TRBV20-1 and TRBJ2-3; no clear D. Germline CDR1 and CDR2: DFQATT and SNEGSKA (reference sequence). This CDR3 spans 14 amino acids. V lost 0 bases and J lost 11, with 18 bases in between. The CDR3 protein is CSARDQRVVGLQYF. In DNA, the CDR3 is TGCAGTGCTAGAGATCAAAGAGTAGTTGGCTTGCAGTATTTT.